Only a few counts were recorded for the clone carrying this TCR beta chain. Antigen: not known. This sample was taken from a study of T cell responses to AZD1222 COVID-19 vaccine. Whole-study findings and limits: The peak T cell response came first, and repertoires were sampled only after it. Spike-specific TCR breadth and depth were elevated following two AZD1222 doses.

The data were produced by immunoSEQ multiplex PCR, yet TCRdb's version contains in-frame clones alone and is incomplete. The sample lists over 95,000 clones; around nine tenths were seen once. Germline CDR1 and CDR2: MDHEN and SYDVKM. This CDR3 has 17 residues. Deletions cut 3 bases from V and 1 base from J, with 19 bases between. This specimen consisted of peripheral blood, obtained on day 0 of AZD1222 vaccination. The chain uses TRBV28 and TRBJ2-7, with D perhaps TRBD2 (6 bases). The sequence came from an adult in good health. CDR3 amino acids: CASSFHLEGTHSYEQYF. The CDR3 DNA reads TGTGCCAGCAGTTTTCATCTGGAGGGGACGCATTCCTACGAGCAGTACTTC.